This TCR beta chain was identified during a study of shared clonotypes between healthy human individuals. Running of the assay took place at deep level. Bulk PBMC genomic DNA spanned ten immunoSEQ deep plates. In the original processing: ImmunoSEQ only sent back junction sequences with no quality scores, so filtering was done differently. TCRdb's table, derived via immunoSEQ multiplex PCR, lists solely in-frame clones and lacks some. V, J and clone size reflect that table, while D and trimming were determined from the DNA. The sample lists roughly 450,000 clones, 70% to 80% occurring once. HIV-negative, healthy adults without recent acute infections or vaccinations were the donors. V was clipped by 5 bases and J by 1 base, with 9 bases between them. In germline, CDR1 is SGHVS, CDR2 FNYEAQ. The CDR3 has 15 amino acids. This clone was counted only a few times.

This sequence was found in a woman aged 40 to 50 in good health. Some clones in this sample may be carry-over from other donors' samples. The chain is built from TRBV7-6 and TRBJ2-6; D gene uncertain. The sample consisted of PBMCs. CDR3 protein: CASSPQESGANVLTF. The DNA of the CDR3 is TGTGCCAGCAGCCCTCAGGAGTCTGGGGCCAACGTCCTGACTTTC.